This entry lists 24 T cell receptor beta chains sequenced from one sample in a study of CD8 T cells in Susac syndrome. The authors reverse transcribed roughly 0.45 to 1 ug RNA with random hexamers. From the immunoSEQ multiplex PCR reads, TCRdb called clonotypes with MiXCR, one entry per CDR3 protein. This repertoire shows about 180,000 distinct CDR3 sequences, approximately 94% found once; its top ten account for 0.093%. Sequencing input: CD4+ T cells from PBMCs. These receptors were obtained from a human donor with multiple sclerosis.

This clonotype showed up just once. This sequence joins TRBV4-3 and TRBJ1-4, with 8 bases that match TRBD1. V lost 1 base and J lost 8; bases outside the gene matches: 9. The germline V gene encodes CDR1 LGHNA and CDR2 YSLEER. This CDR3 has 16 residues. CDR3 nucleotides: TGCGCCAGCAGCCAAGGATCCGGGACAGGTTGGGAAAAACTGTTTTTT. Protein sequence: CASSQGSGTGWEKLFF.

The chain has TRBV27 and TRBJ1-1; 9 bases map to TRBD1. Germline assignment: CDR1 MNHEY and CDR2 SMNVEV (reference sequence). This CDR3 comprises 16 residues. V trimming: 6 bases; J trimming: 2 bases; junction bases outside the gene matches: 10. The CDR3 DNA follows: TGTGCCAGCAGGCAGACAGGGGGAATCCAAAACACTGAAGCTTTCTTT. Translation gives CASRQTGGIQNTEAFF.

The table lists this clonotype with a few counts. V usage is TRBV11-2 and J usage is TRBJ2-4; D is possibly TRBD1 (6 bases). The CDR3 covers 14 residues. Germline V gene data show CDR1 as SGHAT and CDR2 as FQNNGV. V lost 5 bases and J lost 7, with 15 bases in between. CDR3 region: CASSPEPGVNIQYF. DNA for the CDR3: TGTGCCAGCAGCCCAGAACCAGGGGTGAACATTCAGTACTTC.

This clonotype has a single count. V usage is TRBV6-2 or TRBV6-3 and J usage is TRBJ1-2; a possible D gene is TRBD1 (5 bases). CDR1 is MNHEY, CDR2 SVGEGT, per germline. The CDR3 runs to 12 residues. The V gene lost 4 bases and the J gene lost 8 bases, with 11 bases spanning the gap. CDR3 in amino acids: CASSSGTIGYTF. In nucleotides, the CDR3 is TGTGCCAGCAGTTCCGGGACGATCGGCTACACCTTC.

V is TRBV7-2 and J is TRBJ2-7; D is ambiguous. CDR3 length: 12 residues. Germline values: CDR1 SGHTA, CDR2 FQGNSA. V gave up 4 bases and J gave up 2 bases, with 6 bases separating them. CDR3 nucleotides: TGTGCCAGCAGCTCGGCCACCTACGAGCAGTACTTC. Amino acid sequence: CASSSATYEQYF.

The rearrangement joins TRBV30 to TRBJ2-3, with D perhaps matching TRBD1 (6 bases). Trimming pared 2 bases from V and 2 bases from J, leaving 20 bases between. The germline CDR1 and CDR2 sequences are GTSNPN and SVGIG (reference sequence). The CDR3 is 17 residues long. As DNA, the CDR3 is TGTGCCTGGAGTCTATTCCTCGTGGGGGCGCCCACAGATACGCAGTATTTT. Protein sequence: CAWSLFLVGAPTDTQYF.

The gene calls are TRBV20-1 and TRBJ2-1; weak D call: TRBD2 (7 bases). The CDR3 runs 12 residues. V lost 3 bases and J lost 8, with 11 bases in between. Germline CDR1 reads DFQATT; CDR2 reads SNEGSKA (reference sequence). The CDR3 is CSASQGRDEQFF. Here the CDR3 DNA reads TGCAGTGCTAGCCAGGGGAGGGATGAGCAGTTCTTC.

The chain couples TRBV28 to TRBJ1-2; 7 bases align to TRBD1. V was clipped by 4 bases and J by 4 bases; unmatched bases: 12. CDR1 MDHEN and CDR2 SYDVKM come from the germline V gene. There are 16 residues in the CDR3. The CDR3 protein is CASSSSTNRGGYGYTF. The CDR3 nucleotides read TGTGCCAGCAGTTCGTCGACCAACAGGGGTGGCTATGGCTACACCTTC.

This chain joins TRBV3-1 and TRBJ2-7; D is ambiguous. V gave up 3 bases and J gave up 5 bases, with 11 bases separating them. The CDR3 contains 13 residues. Germline V gives CDR1 LGHDT, CDR2 YNNKEL (reference sequence). This CDR3 is CASSQIWTDEQYF. The CDR3 DNA follows: TGTGCCAGCAGCCAGATCTGGACCGACGAGCAGTACTTC.

J is TRBJ2-3 and V is TRBV7-9; a weak D match, TRBD2 (6 bases). Trimming took 0 bases from V and 1 from J, leaving 11 bases between them. Germline CDR1 is SEHNR and CDR2 is FQNEAQ (reference sequence). This CDR3 contains 16 residues. The CDR3 loop is CASSLAPGVRTDTQYF. CDR3 in DNA: TGTGCCAGCAGCTTAGCGCCGGGGGTGCGCACAGATACGCAGTATTTT.

This rearrangement joins TRBV5-8 to TRBJ2-5; D unresolved. Per the germline V gene, CDR1 is SGHTS and CDR2 is YDEGEE. The germline V and J ends were trimmed by 0 bases and 7 bases, with 13 bases remaining between them. The CDR3 has 14 residues. The CDR3 reads CASSLDSASWTQYF. The DNA of the CDR3 is TGTGCCAGCAGCTTGGACAGCGCATCGTGGACCCAGTACTTC.

The V gene is TRBV5-1, the J gene TRBJ2-1; D is possibly TRBD1 (6 bases). The CDR3 loop spans 14 amino acids. V was shortened by 1 base and J by 9 bases, with 14 bases between the two germline ends. Per germline, CDR1 SGHRS and CDR2 YFSETQ. In nucleotides, the CDR3 is TGCGCCAGCAGCTTGCCCCGGACAGACCTTGAGCAGTTCTTC. Encoded protein: CASSLPRTDLEQFF.

The V call is TRBV12-3 or TRBV12-4, the J call TRBJ2-3; D is ambiguous. CDR3 length: 15 amino acids. V was clipped by 2 bases and J by 2 bases, with 11 bases between them. The CDR3 reads CASSLSRSFTDTQYF. CDR3 DNA sequence: TGTGCCAGCAGTTTATCGCGGAGCTTCACAGATACGCAGTATTTT.

The V and J genes are TRBV15 and TRBJ1-3; D gene ambiguous. CDR3 length equals 14 residues. CDR1 and CDR2 from the germline V gene are LNHNV and YYDKDF (reference sequence). Trimming took 3 bases from V and 0 from J, leaving 6 bases between them. In DNA, the CDR3 is TGTGCCACCAGCAGCCCTAACTCTGGAAACACCATATATTTT. Residues: CATSSPNSGNTIYF.

The chain uses TRBV9 and TRBJ1-2, with 7 bases identical to TRBD1. CDR1 is SGDLS, CDR2 YYNGEE, per germline. The CDR3 consists of 18 residues. V lost 3 bases and J lost 1; bases outside the gene matches: 15. In nucleotides, the CDR3 is TGTGCCAGCAGCGCGGCGGACAGGTCCTTGGGGCGTAACTATGGCTACACCTTC. Translating it yields CASSAADRSLGRNYGYTF. Together with reference TRBV9 and TRBJ1-2, the CDR3 gives the full variable domain: DSGVTQTPKHLITATGQRVTLRCSPRSGDLSVYWYQQSLDQGLQFLIQYYNGEERAKGNILERFSAQQFPDLHSELNLSSLELGDSALYFCASSAADRSLGRNYGYTFGSGTRLTVV.

The chain employs TRBV5-1 and TRBJ2-7, with TRBD2 as a possible D gene (6 bases). The germline gives CDR1 SGHRS, CDR2 YFSETQ. V was clipped by 5 bases and J by 0 bases, with 12 bases between them. CDR3 length: 14 residues. DNA for the CDR3: TGCGCCAGCAGTCATAGCGGAAGCTCCTACGAGCAGTACTTC. Translation: CASSHSGSSYEQYF. Full variable domain (rest looked up from reference TRBV5-1 and TRBJ2-7): KAGVTQTPRYLIKTRGQQVTLSCSPISGHRSVSWYQQTPGQGLQFLFEYFSETQRNKGNFPGRFSGRQFSNSRSEMNVSTLELGDSALYLCASSHSGSSYEQYFGPGTRLTVT.

A single count supports this clonotype. The chain employs TRBV12-3 or TRBV12-4 and TRBJ2-3; 13 bases map to TRBD2. This CDR3 is built from 16 residues. With 7 bases clipped from V and 6 bases from J, the junction kept 10 bases outside the gene matches. The CDR3 is CASTPTTSGGKDTQYF. The CDR3 DNA is TGTGCCAGCACTCCTACGACTAGCGGGGGGAAGGATACGCAGTATTTT.

The chain carries TRBV30 and TRBJ2-1, with D uncertain. Between the trimmed V and J ends, which lost 8 bases and 7 bases, there was a span of 15 bases. This CDR3 spans 12 amino acids. From germline, CDR1 is GTSNPN and CDR2 SVGIG (reference sequence). The CDR3 sequence is CARRFGQNEQFF. CDR3 nucleotide sequence: TGTGCCCGCCGTTTTGGGCAAAATGAGCAGTTCTTC. The full variable domain, its missing parts supplied by reference TRBV30 and TRBJ2-1, is SQTIHQWPATLVQPVGSPLSLECTVEGTSNPNLYWYRQAAGRGLQLLFYSVGIGQISSEVPQNLSASRPQDRQFILSSKKLLLSDSGFYLCARRFGQNEQFFGPGTRLTVL.

The V gene is TRBV5-1, the J gene TRBJ2-1, with a tentative D call TRBD1 (6 bases). The CDR3 runs 14 residues. Germline loops: CDR1 SGHRS, CDR2 YFSETQ. V was cut by 4 bases and J by 2 bases, with 10 bases left in between. Here the CDR3 DNA reads TGCGCCAGCAGCCCGGACAGCACCTACAATGAGCAGTTCTTC. This translates into CASSPDSTYNEQFF.

The table lists this clonotype with a count of one. V usage is TRBV10-3 and J usage is TRBJ2-7; TRBD1 matches at 10 bases. Looked up from germline, CDR1 is ENHRY and CDR2 is SYGVKD. Trimming at V came to 11 bases and at J to 1 base, leaving 8 bases not matched to a gene. This CDR3 has 14 residues. DNA for the CDR3: TGTGCCGCGGAGGGGACAGGGGTGTCCTACGAGCAGTACTTC. This encodes CAAEGTGVSYEQYF.

V gene TRBV5-4 combines with J gene TRBJ2-3; D possibly corresponds to TRBD2 (6 bases). Germline-derived CDR1 and CDR2 are SGHNT and YYREEE (reference sequence). Trimming removed 7 bases at V and 0 bases at J, with 12 bases between. This CDR3 spans 14 amino acids. CDR3 sequence: CASFGGTSTDTQYF. For the CDR3, the DNA is TGTGCCAGCTTTGGCGGGACTAGCACAGATACGCAGTATTTT.

The chain recombines TRBV10-3 with TRBJ1-1; D remains ambiguous. Trimming left V 6 bases short and J 5 bases short, with 10 bases between. Looked up from germline, CDR1 is ENHRY and CDR2 is SYGVKD. The length of the CDR3 is 12 residues. CDR3 bases: TGTGCCATCAGAACGGGCCCGACTGAAGCTTTCTTT. Translation: CAIRTGPTEAFF.

J is TRBJ2-5 and V is TRBV20-1; TRBD2 might be the D (5 bases). Germline loops: CDR1 DFQATT, CDR2 SNEGSKA (reference sequence). Trimming removed 0 bases from V and 3 bases from J, with 11 bases in between. CDR3 length: 14 amino acids. The CDR3 protein is CSARDQSGKETQYF. CDR3 nucleotides: TGCAGTGCTAGAGATCAATCGGGGAAAGAGACCCAGTACTTC.

The chain recombines TRBV30 with TRBJ1-3; no definite D call. Germline V gives CDR1 GTSNPN, CDR2 SVGIG (reference sequence). Trimming took 0 bases from V and 4 from J, leaving 10 bases between them. This CDR3 comprises 14 residues. This chain's CDR3 is CAWSVPTLGNTIYF. The CDR3 coding sequence is TGTGCCTGGAGTGTACCCACCCTAGGAAACACCATATATTTT.